Sequencing of this TCR beta chain was carried out in a study of T cell responses to AZD1222 COVID-19 vaccine. In regard to this clone: The antigen is undetermined.

Broader study findings: Donors skewed white British and female; clonal diversity was possibly underestimated. At 160-218 and 743-854, vaccine-associated CD4 TCRs were dominant, and they spanned spike. Spike-specific TCR repertoires showed rising breadth and depth after two AZD1222 doses.

The repertoire was sequenced with immunoSEQ multiplex PCR; TCRdb's copy has only in-frame clones and lacks some. The sample comprises fewer than 120,000 clones, around 90% of which are singletons, and roughly 15% rests with the top ten. The CDR3 has 11 amino acids. V was shortened by 3 bases and J by 8 bases, with 7 bases between the two germline ends. This clonotype was sampled from an adult who received the AZD1222 COVID-19 vaccine. This chain links TRBV12-3 or TRBV12-4 with TRBJ1-1; D is unresolved. Sequencing was performed on peripheral blood, taken 28 days after the second AZD1222 dose. CDR3 sequence reads: CASSFRREAFF. The CDR3 DNA reads as TGTGCCAGCAGTTTCCGACGGGAAGCTTTCTTT.